This is a list of T cell receptor beta chains from one sample in a study of identical twins. TCRdb independently ran MiXCR on the 5' RACE reads; one entry per CDR3 protein. Among 700,000 or so distinct CDR3 sequences, 20% to 25% were seen once, and the ten largest hold roughly 4%. These same data were also listed under a study on T cells expressing NK-cell markers.

The specimen was PBMCs. These receptors came from a woman younger than 30 in good health. CDR3s include the opening cysteine and the closing phenylalanine or tryptophan. D genes are given only for firm matches. Only part of the rows carry a size: once, few, many, or a class if the clone is expanded.

J gene,V gene,D gene,clone size,CDR3 protein,CDR3 DNA
TRBJ2-1,TRBV7-9,TRBD2,-,CASRLLAGGSNEQFF,TGTGCCAGCAGGCTACTAGCGGGAGGTTCCAATGAGCAGTTCTTC
TRBJ2-7,TRBV29-1,TRBD1,few,CSVAATGPYAYEQYF,TGCAGCGTTGCGGCGACAGGGCCCTATGCCTACGAGCAGTACTTC
TRBJ1-1,TRBV12-3/TRBV12-4,-,many,CASTRMGNTEAFF,TGTGCCAGCACCCGGATGGGGAACACTGAAGCTTTCTTT
TRBJ2-6,TRBV27,-,-,CASSLDISRISGANVLTF,TGTGCCAGCAGTTTAGACATTTCACGTATCTCTGGGGCCAACGTCCTGACTTTC
TRBJ2-2,TRBV21-1,-,many,CASTPGWVNTGELFF,TGTGCCAGCACCCCCGGTTGGGTTAACACCGGGGAGCTGTTTTTT
TRBJ2-7,TRBV12-3/TRBV12-4,TRBD2,-,CASSLGAGEYGEQYF,TGTGCCAGCAGTTTAGGGGCGGGAGAGTACGGAGAGCAGTACTTC
TRBJ2-1,TRBV12-5,-,-,CASGGGTASYNEQFF,TGTGCTAGTGGGGGGGGGACAGCCTCCTACAATGAGCAGTTCTTC
TRBJ1-2,TRBV4-1,-,-,CASSLSTASNYGYTF,TGCGCCAGCAGCCTCTCCACGGCCAGTAACTATGGCTACACCTTC
TRBJ2-3,TRBV25-1,TRBD2,-,CASSSLAGSGTQYF,TGTGCCAGCTCTTCCCTAGCGGGAAGTGGTACGCAGTATTTT
TRBJ2-1,TRBV7-9,-,many,CASSYTLYNEQFF,TGTGCCAGCAGCTATACGCTCTACAATGAGCAGTTCTTC
TRBJ2-7,TRBV20-1,TRBD2,many,CSARDRLAPEVGREQYF,TGCAGTGCCCGAGACCGACTAGCCCCGGAAGTCGGTCGAGAGCAGTACTTC
TRBJ2-7,TRBV3-1,-,once,CASSQAGGPSYEQYF,TGTGCCAGCAGCCAAGCCGGGGGGCCCTCCTACGAGCAGTACTTC
TRBJ2-1,TRBV29-1,-,many,CSAGRGGGPNNEQFF,TGCAGCGCTGGACGAGGTGGGGGGCCCAACAATGAGCAGTTCTTC
TRBJ2-5,TRBV7-9,TRBD1,few,CASSLARGIEETQYF,TGTGCCAGCAGCTTAGCCAGGGGGATTGAAGAGACCCAGTACTTC
TRBJ1-5,TRBV10-3,-,few,CAISELGSGNQPQHF,TGTGCCATCAGTGAGTTGGGCTCCGGCAATCAGCCCCAGCATTTT